A selection of T cell receptor beta chains follows, all from one sample in a study of Graves' ophthalmopathy and Graves' hyperthyroidism. Each CDR3 protein is one row after TCRdb ran MiXCR on the multiplex PCR reads. The sample consists of hundreds of thousands of distinct CDR3 sequences, about two fifths of them appearing once. The specimen was peripheral blood. The source is an adult man with Graves' ophthalmopathy. CDR3s include the opening cysteine and the closing phenylalanine or tryptophan. D genes are given only for firm matches. Not all rows give a size; the values are once, few, many and, for expanded clones, a class.

J | D | size | V | CDR3 | DNA
TRBJ1-5 | TRBD1 | - | TRBV19 | CATSGTGGSQPQHF | TGTGCCACCTCCGGGACAGGGGGCAGTCAACCCCAGCATTTT
TRBJ1-5 | - | many | TRBV6-5 | CASSSQNQPQHF | TGTGCCAGCAGTTCCCAAAATCAGCCCCAGCATTTT
TRBJ1-5 | - | many | TRBV7-8 | CASSLTQGGGQPQHF | TGTGCCAGCAGCTTAACACAGGGAGGCGGTCAGCCCCAGCATTTT
TRBJ1-5 | - | - | TRBV2 | CASSSTQHF | TGTGCCAGCAGCTCAACCCAGCATTTT
TRBJ2-3 | TRBD2 | - | TRBV19 | CASSALAGEGTDTQYF | TGTGCCAGTAGTGCACTAGCGGGAGAGGGCACAGATACGCAGTATTTT
TRBJ2-7 | - | many | TRBV19 | CASSKRLNSYEQYF | TGTGCCAGTAGTAAGCGACTGAACTCCTACGAGCAGTACTTC
TRBJ1-5 | - | many | TRBV20-1 | CSARVPGAANQPQHF | TGCAGTGCTAGAGTGCCGGGGGCGGCAAATCAGCCCCAGCATTTT
TRBJ2-7 | - | few | TRBV5-4 | CASSLAGARDEQYF | TGTGCCAGCAGCTTGGCAGGGGCGCGGGACGAGCAGTACTTC
TRBJ1-4 | - | once | TRBV29-1 | CSVERASVEGFGEKLFF | TGCAGCGTTGAAAGGGCGTCGGTGGAGGGGTTCGGTGAAAAACTGTTTTTT
TRBJ1-6 | - | - | TRBV5-6 | CASSLYFTGASPLHF | TGTGCCAGCAGCTTGTACTTTACGGGAGCTTCACCCCTCCACTTT
TRBJ2-7 | TRBD2 | - | TRBV7-9 | CASSFGLAGVGEQYF | TGTGCCAGCAGCTTCGGACTAGCGGGAGTCGGAGAGCAGTACTTC
TRBJ1-2 | - | few | TRBV19 | CASSIIGHRAANYGYTF | TGTGCCAGTAGTATAATAGGGCACCGGGCGGCTAACTATGGCTACACCTTC
TRBJ2-5 | TRBD1 | - | TRBV20-1 | CSAGSTGQQETQYF | TGCAGTGCTGGCAGTACGGGACAGCAAGAGACCCAGTACTTC
TRBJ1-5 | - | many | TRBV4-3 | CASSQELGSLDQPQHF | TGCGCCAGCAGCCAAGAGTTGGGCAGTCTCGACCAGCCCCAGCATTTT
TRBJ2-5 | - | many | TRBV3-1 | CASSQVDGETQYF | TGTGCCAGCAGCCAGGTTGATGGTGAGACCCAGTACTTC
TRBJ1-4 | - | - | TRBV27 | CASTTGISNEKLFF | TGTGCCAGCACCACGGGGATAAGTAATGAAAAACTGTTTTTT
TRBJ1-5 | - | many | TRBV6-6 | CASSYVQYSNQPQHF | TGTGCCAGCAGTTACGTACAGTATAGCAATCAGCCCCAGCATTTT
TRBJ1-2 | - | many | TRBV7-9 | CASSPSQGSNYGYTF | TGTGCCAGCAGCCCCAGCCAGGGATCTAACTATGGCTACACCTTC
TRBJ2-5 | - | - | TRBV4-3 | CASSQGNNQETQYF | TGCGCCAGCAGCCAAGGTAACAACCAAGAGACCCAGTACTTC
TRBJ1-2 | TRBD1 | - | TRBV20-1 | CSARHDRVVYGYTF | TGCAGTGCTAGACACGACAGGGTGGTCTATGGCTACACCTTC
TRBJ1-1 | - | many | TRBV19 | CASSIVGIGQNTEAFF | TGTGCCAGTAGTATAGTGGGCATAGGACAGAACACTGAAGCTTTCTTT
TRBJ1-3 | - | many | TRBV29-1 | CSVDQGNTIYF | TGCAGCGTTGATCAAGGAAACACCATATATTTT
TRBJ2-5 | - | many | TRBV9 | CASSGLVQETQYF | TGTGCCAGCAGCGGACTAGTCCAAGAGACCCAGTACTTC
TRBJ2-7 | - | many | TRBV10-3 | CAISEAADYEQYF | TGTGCCATCAGTGAGGCGGCAGACTACGAGCAGTACTTC
TRBJ2-2 | TRBD2 | - | TRBV25-1 | CASPSGREAGELFF | TGTGCTAGCCCAAGCGGGAGGGAGGCCGGGGAGCTGTTTTTT
TRBJ2-2 | - | once | TRBV20-1 | CSASANTGELFF | TGCAGTGCTAGTGCGAACACCGGGGAGCTGTTTTTT
TRBJ1-2 | - | many | TRBV7-9 | CASSVQQGHYGYTF | TGTGCCAGCAGCGTTCAACAGGGACACTATGGCTACACCTTC
TRBJ2-7 | TRBD1 | - | TRBV6-5 | CASSAGQGGF | TGTGCCAGCAGCGCCGGACAGGGCGGCTTC
TRBJ2-7 | TRBD1 | - | TRBV5-1 | CASAGQGTSYEQYF | TGCGCCAGCGCGGGACAGGGAACCTCCTACGAGCAGTACTTC
TRBJ1-3 | - | few | TRBV19 | CASTIPAGINRAGNTIYF | TGTGCCAGTACCATCCCCGCGGGAATCAACAGGGCTGGAAACACCATATATTTT
TRBJ1-2 | - | - | TRBV10-3 | CAITTGDGNTF | TGTGCCATCACCACGGGGGACGGAAACACCTTC
TRBJ2-7 | - | few | TRBV12-3/TRBV12-4 | CASSRGPIRYEQYF | TGTGCCAGCAGTAGGGGCCCAATAAGGTACGAGCAGTACTTC
TRBJ2-7 | - | - | TRBV10-3 | CASTLEQQTYEQYF | TGTGCCAGCACCCTGGAGCAGCAAACCTACGAGCAGTACTTC
TRBJ2-7 | - | once | TRBV9 | CASSLRGAGAYEQYF | TGTGCCAGCAGCCTCCGGGGGGCGGGGGCCTACGAGCAGTACTTC
TRBJ1-1 | TRBD1 | - | TRBV6-6 | CASSPTGTGGGTEAFF | TGTGCCAGCAGTCCAACCGGGACAGGGGGCGGGACTGAAGCTTTCTTT
TRBJ2-1 | TRBD2 | - | TRBV7-9 | CASSLAGTSGIYNEQFF | TGTGCCAGCAGCTTAGCCGGGACTAGCGGAATATACAATGAGCAGTTCTTC
TRBJ1-6 | - | many | TRBV9 | CASSVGQVYSPLHF | TGTGCCAGCAGCGTAGGGCAGGTTTATTCACCCCTCCACTTT
TRBJ1-5 | - | - | TRBV10-3 | CASSSSTSNYQPQHF | TGTGCCAGCAGTTCCAGTACTTCGAACTATCAGCCCCAGCATTTT
TRBJ1-1 | TRBD1 | many | TRBV6-5 | CASSYGTGDWEAFF | TGTGCCAGCAGTTACGGGACAGGGGATTGGGAAGCTTTCTTT
TRBJ2-7 | TRBD1 | - | TRBV2 | CASSEVGTEMYF | TGTGCCAGCAGTGAAGTTGGGACAGAGATGTACTTC
TRBJ2-5 | - | many | TRBV5-1 | CASEGPGTDRETQYF | TGCGCCAGCGAAGGGCCCGGGACGGACCGGGAGACCCAGTACTTC
TRBJ1-6 | TRBD1 | - | TRBV25-1 | CAPRTGDRSPLHF | TGTGCTCCCCGGACAGGGGATAGATCACCCCTCCACTTT
TRBJ1-6 | - | many | TRBV7-9 | CASSLVSLSGSPLHF | TGTGCCAGCAGCTTAGTCAGCTTATCGGGATCACCCCTCCACTTT
TRBJ1-1 | - | - | TRBV29-1 | CSLWVGQDTEAFF | TGCAGCTTATGGGTGGGGCAGGACACTGAAGCTTTCTTT
TRBJ2-7 | TRBD2 | once | TRBV25-1 | CASSGLAGTWGEQYF | TGTGCCAGCAGTGGGCTAGCGGGAACCTGGGGTGAGCAGTACTTC